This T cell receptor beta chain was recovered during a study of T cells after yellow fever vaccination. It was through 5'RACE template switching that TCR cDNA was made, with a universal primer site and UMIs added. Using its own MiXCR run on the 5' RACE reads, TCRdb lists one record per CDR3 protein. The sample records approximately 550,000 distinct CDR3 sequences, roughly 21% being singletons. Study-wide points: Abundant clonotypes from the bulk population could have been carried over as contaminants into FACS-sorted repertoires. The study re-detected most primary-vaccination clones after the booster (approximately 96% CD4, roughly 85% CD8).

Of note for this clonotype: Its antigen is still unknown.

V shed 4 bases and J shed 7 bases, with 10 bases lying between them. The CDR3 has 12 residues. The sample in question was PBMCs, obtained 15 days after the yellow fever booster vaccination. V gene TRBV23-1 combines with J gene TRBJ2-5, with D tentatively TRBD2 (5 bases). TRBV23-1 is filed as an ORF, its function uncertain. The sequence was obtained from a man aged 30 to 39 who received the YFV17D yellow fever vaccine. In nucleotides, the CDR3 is TGCGCCAGCAGTCTCCTCCGGGGGACCCAGTACTTC. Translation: CASSLLRGTQYF.